A single T cell receptor beta chain is shown here with its context. During its preparation, the TCRbeta library received unique molecular identifiers. In TCRdb, the PCR reads were re-called with MiXCR into one record per CDR3 protein. The data show hundreds of thousands of distinct CDR3 sequences, under 12% seen once. Germline CDR1 MNHNS, CDR2 SASEGT. This CDR3 has 14 residues. V lost 2 bases and J 3 bases, leaving 11 bases between the germline ends. The record originates from a study of T-cell reconstitution after alpha-beta-depleted transplantation in children. Sequences were derived from PBMCs from the stem cell graft donor, sampled from the stem cell graft. This TCR was recovered from a human donor who donated a stem cell graft to a child with acute myeloid leukemia. J is TRBJ2-7 and V is TRBV6-1; D possibly corresponds to TRBD2 (6 bases). DNA of the CDR3: TGTGCCAGCAGTGAACTAGCGAAAAGCTACGAGCAGTACTTC. This translates into CASSELAKSYEQYF.